A single sample gave rise to the 7 T cell receptor beta chains below, sequenced in a study of blood T cell repertoires in COVID-19. Data came from immunoSEQ multiplex PCR; TCRdb stores just in-frame clones and leaves some out. This sample has approximately 250,000 clones, with approximately 90% found just once. Material: PBMCs or T cells enriched from blood (not recorded which). These receptors came from a man aged 35 to 55 who had been exposed to COVID-19.

The chain combines TRBV5-1 with TRBJ2-7, with 10 bases matching TRBD1. The CDR3 runs 14 residues. The germline CDR1 and CDR2 sequences are SGHRS and YFSETQ. J lost 3 bases, V lost 3 bases, and 3 bases had no gene match. DNA for the CDR3: TGCGCCAGCAGCTGGGGGACAGGGGACTACGAGCAGTACTTC. Encoded protein: CASSWGTGDYEQYF.

This clone occurred a few times. The chain links TRBV7-2 to TRBJ2-2; 8 nucleotides match TRBD1. This CDR3 is built from 15 residues. Germline CDR1 is SGHTA and CDR2 is FQGNSA. J was trimmed by 7 bases and V by 5 bases; bases with no gene match: 9. CDR3 nucleotide sequence: TGTGCCAGCAGCCCTTGGACAGGGTCAATCGGGGAGCTGTTTTTT. Encoded protein: CASSPWTGSIGELFF.

This chain joins TRBV28 and TRBJ2-3; 10 bases are a match to TRBD2. V dropped 7 bases and J dropped 2; count of bases not matched to a gene: 6. The germline V gene has CDR1 MDHEN and CDR2 SYDVKM. The CDR3 has 15 residues. This chain's CDR3 is CASTPGTSATDTQYF. In DNA form, the CDR3 reads TGTGCCAGCACCCCCGGGACTAGCGCCACAGATACGCAGTATTTT.

The chain recombines TRBV28 with TRBJ2-7; 7 positions agree with TRBD1. V lost 7 bases to trimming and J lost 3 bases; unmatched junction nucleotides: 9. The CDR3 loop spans 14 amino acids. Germline V gene data show CDR1 as MDHEN and CDR2 as SYDVKM. The CDR3 loop reads CASNGRQGIYEQYF. In nucleotides, the CDR3 is TGTGCCAGCAACGGAAGACAGGGCATCTACGAGCAGTACTTC.

Only one count was recorded for this clone. The chain links TRBV7-9 to TRBJ1-1; D gene uncertain. V was cut by 3 bases and J by 6 bases, with 5 bases left in between. This CDR3 is built from 11 residues. Germline V CDR1 and CDR2: SEHNR, FQNEAQ (reference sequence). CDR3 residues: CASSFRSEAFF. The DNA for the CDR3 is TGTGCCAGCAGCTTTCGTTCTGAAGCTTTCTTT.

The chain combines TRBV2 with TRBJ1-1; tentative D call: TRBD1 (6 bases). The germline gives CDR1 SNHLY, CDR2 FYNNEI. The CDR3 is made up of 15 amino acids. Trimming stripped 2 bases from V and 12 bases from J, with 22 bases between. CDR3 in amino acids: CASSEIKFEGRGTFF. As DNA, the CDR3 is TGTGCCAGCAGTGAAATAAAATTTGAGGGGAGGGGGACTTTCTTT.

The chain combines TRBV18 with TRBJ1-2; no firm D call. This CDR3 spans 14 amino acids. Trimming pared 3 bases from V and 4 bases from J, leaving 12 bases between. Looked up from germline, CDR1 is KGHSH and CDR2 is LQKENI. In nucleotides, the CDR3 is TGTGCCAGCTCACCCCGTCCCGAGGGCTATGGCTACACCTTC. Translated, it gives CASSPRPEGYGYTF.